This is a list of T cell receptor beta chains from one sample in a study of blood T cell repertoires in COVID-19. Assay used: immunoSEQ multiplex PCR; TCRdb lists only in-frame clones, some missing. Of 130,000 or so clones listed, about 83% are singletons. Sample: peripheral blood. The receptors were gathered from a man older than 75 with active or convalescent COVID-19. CDR3s include the opening cysteine and the closing phenylalanine or tryptophan. Each record gives: CDR3 DNA, CDR3 protein, V gene, clone size, J gene, D gene. A D gene is named only where the DNA matches it firmly. Clone size, where shown, is once, few, many, or a class for clones that have expanded.

TGTGCCAGCAGCGCAAGGGACAGGGCAAGGTACGAGCAGTACTTC	CASSARDRARYEQYF	TRBV5-8	-	TRBJ2-7	TRBD1
TGTGCCAGCAGCGGCACGACAGCGAACACCGGGGAGCTGTTTTTT	CASSGTTANTGELFF	TRBV11-3	few	TRBJ2-2	-
TGTGCCAGCAGCCAACTTGACAGGCTTAATGAAAAACTGTTTTTT	CASSQLDRLNEKLFF	TRBV11-2	few	TRBJ1-4	-
TGTGCCAGCAGCTCAGAATACCGGGGACAGGGCCCCGCTGAGCAGTTCTTC	CASSSEYRGQGPAEQFF	TRBV7-3	-	TRBJ2-1	TRBD1
TGTGCCAGCTCACCGTTAGACAGGGAATGGGGGGCCAACGTCCTGACTTTC	CASSPLDREWGANVLTF	TRBV18	-	TRBJ2-6	TRBD1
TGTGCCAGCAGTGAACAGTCTCCGAACACCGGGGAGCTGTTTTTT	CASSEQSPNTGELFF	TRBV2	-	TRBJ2-2	-
TGTGCCAGCAGGACCGGGATAGAGGATTCACCCCTCCACTTT	CASRTGIEDSPLHF	TRBV28	-	TRBJ1-6	-
TGTGCCTTAAGGACAGGACGGAACTATGGCTACACCTTC	CALRTGRNYGYTF	TRBV30	few	TRBJ1-2	TRBD1
TGTGCCAGCAGTGGGCAGGGAACTACTAACACTGAAGCTTTCTTT	CASSGQGTTNTEAFF	TRBV25-1	few	TRBJ1-1	-
TGTGCCAGCAGTTACTCGCAGGGTAGACTTTACGAGCAGTACTTC	CASSYSQGRLYEQYF	TRBV6-6	-	TRBJ2-7	-
TGTGCCAGCAGCCCTGTCCAGAGCACAGATACGCAGTATTTT	CASSPVQSTDTQYF	TRBV7-2	few	TRBJ2-3	-
TGCGCCAGCAGTCCCAGGGGGGAGACCCAGTACTTC	CASSPRGETQYF	TRBV5-1	-	TRBJ2-5	TRBD1
TGCGCCAGCAGCCGCTGGGACAGGGCCCAAGAGACCCAGTACTTC	CASSRWDRAQETQYF	TRBV10-2	-	TRBJ2-5	TRBD1
TGTGCCAGCAGCTTATCAGGCCTGAACACTGAAGCTTTCTTT	CASSLSGLNTEAFF	TRBV7-9	-	TRBJ1-1	-
TGCGCCAGCAGCGGGACAGAGAACTATGGCTACACCTTC	CASSGTENYGYTF	TRBV5-1	-	TRBJ1-2	TRBD1
TGTGCCAGCATTATGACAGGGCTGAACACTGAAGCTTTCTTT	CASIMTGLNTEAFF	TRBV6-5	-	TRBJ1-1	TRBD1